This entry concerns a single T cell receptor beta chain. No antigen is known for it. Base-call qualities are not available, and no considerably larger clone is one nucleotide away. To demonstrate the VDJtools post-analysis software, the study profiled TCR beta repertoires from the peripheral blood of approximately twelve young patients with multiple sclerosis. The multiple sclerosis patients were children and adolescents between about 6 and 16 years of age. V lost 0 bases and J lost 5 bases; the stretch between them is 15 bases long. Taken from cysteine to phenylalanine, the CDR3 has 17 residues. Only the CDR3 region is kept as DNA, spanning 51 bases read in frame from base 1. From a lookup of the germline V gene, CDR1 and CDR2 are SGHRS and YFSETQ. This sample is drawn from a study of post-analysis software for immune sequencing data (dated by TCRdb to the mid-2010s). Turning to the overall study: Relapsing-remitting, secondary progressive and progressive-relapsing multiple sclerosis were recorded as disease courses, and subtype annotation was lacking for some patients. Patient repertoires were compared against 11 to 12 previously published healthy control repertoires from donors aged about 6 to 27 years. A subset of samples was prepared in parallel using single-end sample barcoding, then pooled and co-amplified after Illumina adapter ligation.

Library preparation used PCR. Sequenced using an Illumina HiSeq 2500. To reduce PCR and sequencing biases, unique molecular identifiers were incorporated into the TCR beta cDNA libraries. Approximately 500,000 cDNA molecules were obtained for every 1 to 10 million input T cells, so each molecule roughly corresponded to one T cell. The patient libraries were prepared and sequenced with the same protocol used for the earlier healthy control dataset. Within a given batch, samples were prepared together, multiplexed and sequenced on the same HiSeq lane. For the original study's pipeline: MIGEC was used to process the raw barcoded reads, and molecular identifier groups with only a single read were discarded before consensus assembly and CDR3 extraction. VDJtools was used for post-analysis of the clonotype tables, with diversity normalized by down-sampling every dataset to the smallest sample size. To correct batch-related cross-sample contamination, repertoire overlap clustering matched CDR3 amino acid sequences but not nucleotide sequences. TCRdb handled the public reads itself, with Q25 trimming in fastp and clone calling in MiXCR, and kept productive beta chains. Entries are consolidated by CDR3 protein sequence, retaining the most common genes and DNA. TCRdb, not the authors, supplied the V and J calls. This sample lists hundreds of thousands of distinct CDR3 sequences; 25% to 30% were detected once. Of the sample, approximately 0.6% is held by the ten largest clones.

Study-wide findings and limitations: Patients showed significantly higher frequencies than controls for about five TRBV segments, among them TRBV5-6, TRBV5-1 and TRBV20-1. The multiple sclerosis patient group was slightly younger than the control group. Direct clustering with F measure showed strong co-clustering of samples prepared in the same batch, prompting a batch-effect correction. Compared with controls, multiple sclerosis patients had significantly lower normalized Chao1 diversity, a finding suggesting substantial peripheral T-cell clonal expansion.

The receptor was isolated from a girl aged 10-17 years with multiple sclerosis. The V gene is TRBV5-1 and the J gene is TRBJ2-6; there is no confident call for the D gene. Sequenced material: blood. The CDR3 is CASSLANPPTRANVLTF. The DNA sequence is TGCGCCAGCAGCTTGGCCAACCCGCCGACAAGGGCCAACGTCCTGACTTTC.